This T cell receptor (beta chain) was obtained from a study of blood T cell repertoires in COVID-19. At the level of the study: The samples span acute and convalescent COVID-19 from the United States, Italy and Spain.

In the source study's methods: Nucleated cell counts were estimated from reference gene primer amplification. Libraries were prepared by immunoSEQ multiplex PCR; TCRdb keeps only in-frame clonotypes and omits some of them. The V and J calls and clone size were taken over from that table, and D and trimming were inferred from the DNA. The table records roughly 150,000 clones, under 90% of them present only once. Input material: peripheral blood. This TCR came from a woman aged 80 or older with acute or convalescent COVID-19.

CDR3: CASSEMSRYGYTF. In nucleotides, the CDR3 is TGTGCCAGCAGTGAAATGTCCAGGTATGGCTACACCTTC. The gene calls are TRBV6-1 and TRBJ1-2, with D unresolved. The germline V and J ends were trimmed by 2 bases and 5 bases, with 9 bases remaining between them. The V gene's germline CDR1 is MNHNS and CDR2 SASEGT. This CDR3 is built from 13 residues.